The 30 T cell receptor beta chains reported below all come from one sample, sequenced in a study of T and B cells in COVID-19 patients. Multiplex PCR with BIOMED2 TRB-A/B primer pools amplified TRB rearrangements. Via MiXCR, TCRdb re-called the multiplex PCR reads, giving one row per CDR3 protein. The data contain approximately 3,600 distinct CDR3 sequences, roughly a quarter of them singletons. Blood genomic DNA input for TRB amplification was about 240-500 ng. The sample was blood. The receptors come from a human donor with active COVID-19.

V usage is TRBV19 and J usage is TRBJ2-3; TRBD1 matches 12 bases. The CDR3 contains 17 residues. Germline lookup yields CDR1 LNHDA and CDR2 SQIVND (reference sequence). The V segment lost 4 bases and the J segment 6 bases; nucleotides outside the gene matches: 11. CDR3 amino acids: CASSKGQGAAVADTQYF. In DNA form, the CDR3 reads TGTGCCAGTAGTAAGGGACAGGGGGCGGCAGTCGCGGATACGCAGTATTTT.

To note about this clonotype: The junction departs from the called germline gene at one end, perhaps through a read error. The CDR3 coding sequence is TGTGCCAGAAGCTTAGGGGCTGGAGGGGACTATGGCTACACCTTC. It is translated as CARSLGAGGDYGYTF. The V call is TRBV7-6, the J call TRBJ1-2, with TRBD1 as a possible D gene (5 bases). Per the germline V gene, CDR1 is SGHVS and CDR2 is FNYEAQ. The CDR3 is 15 amino acids.

By share of the sample, this clonotype is medium-sized. The chain is built from TRBV30 and TRBJ1-2; D unclear. CDR1 and CDR2 (germline): GTSNPN, SVGIG (reference sequence). V was clipped by 1 base and J by 8 bases, with 11 bases between them. This CDR3 has 12 residues. The CDR3 sequence: CAWSANSGGYTF. The CDR3 DNA reads TGTGCCTGGAGTGCTAACTCAGGAGGCTACACCTTC.

In its sample, this clonotype ranks as medium-sized. The gene calls are TRBV5-5 and TRBJ2-7; maybe TRBD1 (6 bases). V was pared by 3 bases and J by 0 bases, with 13 bases between. The CDR3 has 15 residues. The germline CDR1 and CDR2 sequences are SGHKS and YYEKEE (reference sequence). The CDR3 protein is CASSWEQGVSYEQYF. DNA for the CDR3: TGTGCCAGCAGCTGGGAACAGGGAGTCTCCTACGAGCAGTACTTC.

The rearrangement joins TRBV19 to TRBJ2-3; 10 nucleotides agree with TRBD2. V was clipped by 4 bases and J by 1 base; unmatched bases: 5. The CDR3 totals 16 residues. In germline, CDR1 is LNHDA, CDR2 SQIVND (reference sequence). The CDR3 reads CASSTRLAGGTDTQYF. In nucleotides, the CDR3 is TGTGCCAGTAGTACCCGACTAGCGGGTGGCACAGATACGCAGTATTTT.

Many counts were recorded for this clonotype. This chain uses TRBV12-3 or TRBV12-4 with TRBJ1-2; TRBD1 might be the D (5 bases). The CDR3 length is 14 residues. The ends were cut back, 1 base at V and 4 bases at J, with 10 bases in the middle. CDR3 loop: CASSLGAGRYGYTF. As DNA, the CDR3 is TGTGCCAGCAGTTTAGGGGCAGGGCGCTATGGCTACACCTTC.

By share of the sample, this clonotype is medium-sized. At one boundary the junction diverges from the germline segment, which might be a read error. The chain uses TRBV19 and TRBJ1-1; D ambiguous. The CDR3 sequence is 15 residues long. The germline V gene has CDR1 LNHDA and CDR2 SQIVND (reference sequence). The CDR3 DNA follows: TGTGCCAGTACTATAATCAACCTCCGGAACACTGAAGCTTTCTTT. This encodes CASTIINLRNTEAFF.

This clonotype was counted between two and nine times. The rearrangement links TRBV11-2 to TRBJ1-1; no reliable D call. Germline CDR1 SGHAT, CDR2 FQNNGV. V lost 0 bases, J lost 5 bases, and 25 bases lay in between. The CDR3 totals 19 residues. The CDR3: CASSLDNFGGYTEVTEAFF. The CDR3 DNA sequence: TGTGCCAGCAGCTTAGATAATTTCGGAGGATATACTGAAGTGACTGAAGCTTTCTTT.

This clonotype has a handful of counts. The V call is TRBV20-1, the J call TRBJ1-6, with D possibly TRBD1 on 6 matching bases. CDR1 and CDR2 from the germline V gene are DFQATT and SNEGSKA (reference sequence). The CDR3 extends over 15 amino acids. Trimming took off 5 bases at V and 13 bases at J, with 24 bases between the two ends. CDR3: CSASFTTGDNGPLHF. DNA of the CDR3: TGCAGTGCTTCATTCACGACAGGCGATAATGGGCCCCTCCACTTT.

The chain couples TRBV20-1 to TRBJ2-1, with a tentative D call TRBD2 (6 bases). With 6 bases removed from V and 15 bases from J, the gap between germline ends came to 24 bases. The CDR3 consists of 13 residues. Germline CDR1 and CDR2: DFQATT and SNEGSKA (reference sequence). The CDR3 DNA reads TGCAGTGCCGCAGGTTCCGGGAGAAAGGTTCGGTTCTTC. Protein sequence: CSAAGSGRKVRFF.

The rearrangement links TRBV20-1 to TRBJ2-1, with D perhaps TRBD1 or TRBD2 (5 bases each). Trimming cost V 6 bases and J 10 bases, with 22 bases left between them. Germline CDR1 is DFQATT and CDR2 is SNEGSKA (reference sequence). CDR3 size: 14 residues. CDR3 region: CSASQGTVPWEQFF. For the CDR3, the DNA is TGCAGTGCGAGTCAAGGGACCGTCCCATGGGAGCAGTTCTTC.

This clonotype was observed a handful of times. The chain joins TRBV10-3 to TRBJ1-1; D perhaps matches TRBD1 (5 bases). The CDR3 has 14 residues. Germline V gene sequence: CDR1 ENHRY, CDR2 SYGVKD. The V gene lost 0 bases and the J gene lost 5 bases, with 10 bases spanning the gap. The CDR3 DNA reads as TGTGCCATCAGTGAGTCTGGGGGTGTAACTGAAGCTTTCTTT. Protein product: CAISESGGVTEAFF.

This clonotype was seen once. This chain links TRBV30 with TRBJ2-7; 10 bases are shared with TRBD1. In germline, CDR1 is GTSNPN, CDR2 SVGIG (reference sequence). The CDR3 spans 14 residues. V lost 2 bases, J lost 0 bases, and 1 base stayed unmatched. DNA of the CDR3: TGTGCCTGGAGTCGGACAGGGGGCTCCTACGAGCAGTACTTC. Translation gives CAWSRTGGSYEQYF.

This clonotype was observed a handful of times. The rearrangement links TRBV20-1 to TRBJ2-7; D assignment may be TRBD1 or TRBD2 (5 bases each). Germline CDR1 and CDR2: DFQATT and SNEGSKA (reference sequence). V was clipped by 2 bases and J by 5 bases, with 7 bases between them. This CDR3 region has 11 residues. The CDR3 region has the DNA TGCAGTGCTAGATCGGGGCACGAGCAGTACTTC. Protein sequence: CSARSGHEQYF.

This clonotype was observed many times. The chain uses TRBV5-1 and TRBJ2-3; the D gene is possibly TRBD1 (6 bases). Germline V CDR1 and CDR2: SGHRS, YFSETQ. The CDR3 totals 15 residues. Trimming pared 3 bases from V and 5 bases from J, leaving 16 bases between. The CDR3 is CASSSGPGVEDTQYF. As DNA, the CDR3 is TGCGCCAGCAGCTCGGGCCCAGGGGTGGAAGATACGCAGTATTTT.

V gene TRBV10-1 combines with J gene TRBJ1-2; the D gene is possibly TRBD1 (5 bases). Germline V gives CDR1 WNHNN, CDR2 SYGVQD (reference sequence). The ends were cut back, 6 bases at V and 5 bases at J, with 19 bases in the middle. There are 15 residues in the CDR3. CDR3 in amino acids: CASRLDSRTFYGYTF. The DNA for the CDR3 is TGCGCCAGCAGGTTAGACAGCCGAACCTTTTATGGCTACACCTTC.

The sample holds a few counts of this clonotype. CDR3 amino acids: CASGRLAGYTDTQYF. CDR3 nucleotide sequence: TGCGCCAGCGGGCGACTAGCGGGCTACACAGATACGCAGTATTTT. The V call is TRBV5-1, the J call TRBJ2-3; 10 bases match TRBD2. Unmatched junction bases numbered 7, after V lost 7 bases and J lost 2 bases. The CDR3 spans 15 residues. CDR1 and CDR2 from the germline V gene are SGHRS and YFSETQ.

Within the sample, this clonotype is medium-sized. The chain is built from TRBV6-4 and TRBJ2-2, with 8 bases fitting TRBD2. The CDR3 has 16 residues. Trimming removed 5 bases from V and 3 bases from J; junction bases left unmatched: 8. CDR1 is MRHNA, CDR2 SNTAGT, per germline. The CDR3 spells CASSPRGGGYTGELFF. DNA for the CDR3: TGTGCCAGCAGTCCCCGAGGCGGGGGGTACACCGGGGAGCTGTTTTTT.

This chain uses TRBV6-1 with TRBJ2-2, with 7 bases lining up with TRBD1. The CDR3 totals 15 residues. V shed 6 bases and J 10 bases; nucleotides not matched to a gene: 14. In germline, CDR1 is MNHNS, CDR2 SASEGT. Written as DNA, the CDR3 is TGTGCCAGCAGCCGGGACAGAATAAACACCAAGGAGCTGTTTTTT. It yields the protein CASSRDRINTKELFF.

In its sample, this clonotype was seen a few times. V usage is TRBV7-6 and J usage is TRBJ2-1, with 9 bases identical to TRBD2. With 6 bases clipped from V and 5 bases from J, the junction kept 8 bases outside the gene matches. The germline CDR1 and CDR2 sequences are SGHVS and FNYEAQ. The CDR3 is 15 amino acids. CDR3 sequence reads: CASSFTSGPDNEQFF. CDR3 coding DNA: TGTGCCAGCAGTTTTACTAGCGGGCCAGACAATGAGCAGTTCTTC.

This clonotype was seen once. The rearrangement uses TRBV11-2 and TRBJ2-5; 11 bases align to TRBD2. This CDR3 is 14 amino acids long. Germline lookup yields CDR1 SGHAT and CDR2 FQNNGV. Germline trimming cut 1 base from V and 5 bases from J; bases unmatched to any gene: 0. In DNA, the CDR3 is TGTGCCAGCAGCTTAGCTAGCGGGAGGGAGACCCAGTACTTC. Translated: CASSLASGRETQYF.

This clonotype is medium-sized within its sample. The gene calls are TRBV11-2 and TRBJ2-7, with TRBD1 as a possible D gene (6 bases). Germline V gives CDR1 SGHAT, CDR2 FQNNGV. CDR3 length equals 14 residues. V lost 5 bases to trimming and J lost 2 bases, with 13 bases between them. CDR3 in amino acids: CASSHYRVTYEQYF. CDR3 bases: TGTGCCAGCAGCCATTACAGGGTTACCTACGAGCAGTACTTC.

The chain is built from TRBV5-1 and TRBJ2-7, with 8 bases matching TRBD2. CDR3 size: 13 residues. V lost 4 bases, J lost 5 bases, and 5 bases stayed unmatched. In germline, CDR1 is SGHRS, CDR2 YFSETQ. The chain's CDR3 is CASSPGGDHEQYF. DNA of the CDR3: TGCGCCAGCAGCCCCGGGGGGGACCACGAGCAGTACTTC.

By its share, this clonotype is large. The J gene is TRBJ2-3, the V gene TRBV6-1, with unresolved D. CDR3 size: 12 residues. Germline lookup yields CDR1 MNHNS and CDR2 SASEGT. The V gene lost 6 bases and the J gene lost 2 bases, with 6 bases spanning the gap. This chain's CDR3 is CASSTHTDTQYF. The CDR3 region has the DNA TGTGCCAGCAGCACCCACACAGATACGCAGTATTTT.

Concerning this clonotype itself: A much larger clone sits a single nucleotide away, making a read error possible. The V call is TRBV6-1, the J call TRBJ2-5; 14 nucleotides match TRBD2. In germline, CDR1 is MNHNS, CDR2 SASEGT. Trimming at V came to 10 bases and at J to 5 bases, leaving 15 bases not matched to a gene. This CDR3 is 17 amino acids long. In nucleotides, the CDR3 is TGTGCCACAGACCAAAGAGGACTAGCGGGAGGAAATGAGACCCAGTACTTC. Residues: CATDQRGLAGGNETQYF.

This clonotype is termed medium-sized. The rearrangement joins TRBV18 to TRBJ1-5; D is unresolved. Looked up from germline, CDR1 is KGHSH and CDR2 is LQKENI. V gave up 6 bases and J gave up 3 bases, with 9 bases separating them. The CDR3 has 13 residues. DNA of the CDR3: TGTGCCAGCTCGGAAATGGTCAATCAGCCCCAGCATTTT. As protein: CASSEMVNQPQHF.

This clonotype is judged medium-sized. The CDR3 protein is CSVKTSGVTTDTQYF. The CDR3 region has the DNA TGCAGCGTGAAGACTAGCGGGGTGACCACAGATACGCAGTATTTT. The chain combines TRBV29-1 with TRBJ2-3; 11 bases agree with TRBD2. The ends lost 6 bases at V and 2 bases at J; junction bases unmatched: 7. The CDR3 spans 15 residues. Per the germline V gene, CDR1 is SQVTM and CDR2 is ANQGSEA.

In its sample, this clonotype was seen a few times. The chain joins TRBV2 to TRBJ2-1, with D uncertain. The CDR3 has 12 amino acids. The germline CDR1 and CDR2 sequences are SNHLY and FYNNEI. V was clipped by 1 base and J by 14 bases, with 12 bases between them. The CDR3 DNA follows: TGTGCCAGCAGTGAAGTCCCGAGCAGGAAGTTCTTC. This gives the protein CASSEVPSRKFF.

This sequence joins TRBV5-1 and TRBJ2-3; D remains unclear. The CDR3 sequence is 14 residues long. The V and J ends lost 4 bases and 0 bases respectively, with 9 bases between them. The germline V gene has CDR1 SGHRS and CDR2 YFSETQ. CDR3 in amino acids: CASSLPGSTDTQYF. CDR3 nucleotide sequence: TGCGCCAGCAGCCTCCCCGGCAGCACAGATACGCAGTATTTT.

This clonotype counts as medium-sized. The chain is built from TRBV24-1 and TRBJ2-5; D might be TRBD1 (6 bases). With 4 bases removed from V and 5 bases from J, the gap between germline ends came to 16 bases. The CDR3 extends over 15 amino acids. In germline, CDR1 is KGHDR, CDR2 SFDVKD. CDR3 coding DNA: TGTGCCACCAGTGACTGGGAAAACAGGGATGAGACCCAGTACTTC. Translating gives CATSDWENRDETQYF.